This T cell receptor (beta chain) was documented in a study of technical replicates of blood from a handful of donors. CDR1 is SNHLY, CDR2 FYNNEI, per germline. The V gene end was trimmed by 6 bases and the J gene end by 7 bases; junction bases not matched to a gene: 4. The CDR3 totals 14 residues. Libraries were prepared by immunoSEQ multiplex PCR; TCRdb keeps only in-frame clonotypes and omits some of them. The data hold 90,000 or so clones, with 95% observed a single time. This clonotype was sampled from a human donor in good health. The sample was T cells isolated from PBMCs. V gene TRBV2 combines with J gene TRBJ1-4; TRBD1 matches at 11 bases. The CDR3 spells CASRPGQGVEKLFF. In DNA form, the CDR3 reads TGTGCCAGCAGGCCGGGACAGGGGGTTGAAAAACTGTTTTTT.